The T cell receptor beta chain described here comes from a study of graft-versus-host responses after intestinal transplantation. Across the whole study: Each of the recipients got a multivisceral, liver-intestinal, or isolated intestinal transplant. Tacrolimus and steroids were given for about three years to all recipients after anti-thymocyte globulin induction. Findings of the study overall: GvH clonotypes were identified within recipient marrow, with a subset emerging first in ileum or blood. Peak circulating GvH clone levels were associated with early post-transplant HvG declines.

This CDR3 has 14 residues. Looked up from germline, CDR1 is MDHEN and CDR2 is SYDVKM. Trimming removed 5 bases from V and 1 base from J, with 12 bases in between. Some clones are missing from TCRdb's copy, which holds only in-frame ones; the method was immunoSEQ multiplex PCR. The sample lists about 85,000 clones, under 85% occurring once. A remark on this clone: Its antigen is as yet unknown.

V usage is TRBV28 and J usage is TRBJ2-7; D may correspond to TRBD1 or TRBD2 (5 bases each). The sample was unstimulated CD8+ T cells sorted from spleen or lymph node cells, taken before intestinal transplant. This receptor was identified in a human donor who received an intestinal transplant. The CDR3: CASSDRDGSYEQYF. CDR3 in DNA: TGTGCCAGCAGTGACCGGGACGGATCCTACGAGCAGTACTTC.